The 30 T cell receptor beta chains presented below share a single source sample, sequenced in a study of molecular identifiers for immune sequencing clone quantification. TCRdb processed the PCR reads anew with MiXCR; each CDR3 protein has one entry. The sample holds some 97,000 distinct CDR3 sequences, 20% to 25% seen once. Sequencing was done on a sample of naive CD8+ T cells from blood, with Jurkat cell RNA spiked in. The subset was: FACS-sorted CD8+CD4-CCR7+CD45RA+ naive T cells. The receptors originated from a human donor in good health. Some libraries in this study had Jurkat cell RNA spiked in.

About this clonotype itself: Being one base from a much bigger clone, this may be a read error. The J gene is TRBJ2-3, the V gene TRBV5-4; TRBD1 matches at 7 bases. The germline V gene has CDR1 SGHNT and CDR2 YYREEE (reference sequence). V lost 4 bases and J lost 3; bases outside the gene matches: 8. The CDR3 has 15 residues. This CDR3 is CASSQDRDGTDTQYF. The CDR3 DNA is TGTGCCAGCAGCCAAGACAGGGATGGGACAGATACGCAGTATTTT.

There are many counts of this clonotype. CDR3 amino acids: CASSTSGTGEQEQYF. The CDR3 nucleotides read TGTGCCAGCAGCACTTCCGGGACTGGGGAACAGGAGCAGTACTTC. The chain recombines TRBV7-9 with TRBJ2-7, with a weak D call TRBD2 (6 bases). This CDR3 is built from 15 residues. CDR1 and CDR2 from the germline V gene are SEHNR and FQNEAQ (reference sequence). Trimming left V 5 bases short and J 7 bases short, with 21 bases between.

This clonotype was recorded many times. V is TRBV30 and J is TRBJ2-5, with D perhaps being TRBD1 or TRBD2 (5 bases each). This CDR3 is built from 13 residues. Germline lookup yields CDR1 GTSNPN and CDR2 SVGIG (reference sequence). Trimming took off 5 bases at V and 7 bases at J, with 17 bases between the two ends. In nucleotides, the CDR3 is TGTGCCTGGGGGATCGACGGGGCGGGGACCCAGTACTTC. Protein sequence: CAWGIDGAGTQYF. The full variable domain, completed using reference TRBV30 and TRBJ2-5, is SQTIHQWPATLVQPVGSPLSLECTVEGTSNPNLYWYRQAAGRGLQLLFYSVGIGQISSEVPQNLSASRPQDRQFILSSKKLLLSDSGFYLCAWGIDGAGTQYFGPGTRLLVL.

This clonotype showed up just a few times. A single base separates this from a much larger clone, so it may be a read error. This sequence joins TRBV27 and TRBJ1-5; 7 nucleotides align to TRBD1. The CDR3 extends over 13 amino acids. Trimming took 4 bases from V and 16 from J; bases not matched to a gene: 13. Per germline, CDR1 MNHEY and CDR2 SMNVEV (reference sequence). In nucleotides, the CDR3 is TGTGCCAGCAGTTCAACCTCGACAGGGTTCCGACATTTT. It yields the protein CASSSTSTGFRHF.

A few counts support this clonotype. The V and J genes are TRBV6-6 and TRBJ1-1, with TRBD1 identical over 8 bases. The trim removed 5 bases at V and 2 bases at J, leaving 1 base unmatched. This CDR3 spans 13 amino acids. CDR1 is MNHNY, CDR2 SVGAGI, per germline (reference sequence). The CDR3 DNA sequence: TGTGCCAGCAGTGGACAGGGAAACACTGAAGCTTTCTTT. Translation: CASSGQGNTEAFF.

Turning to this clonotype: Just one base apart from a much larger clone, this may be a read error. The chain joins TRBV15 to TRBJ2-5; the match to TRBD2 covers 14 bases. This CDR3 spans 16 amino acids. Germline CDR1 and CDR2: LNHNV and YYDKDF (reference sequence). The CDR3 DNA reads TGTGCCCCCAGCCACGGACTAGCGGGGGGTTTAGAGACCCAGTACTTC. This gives the protein CAPSHGLAGGLETQYF. The full variable domain, in which reference TRBV15 and TRBJ2-5 provide the parts outside the CDR3, is DAMVIQNPRYQVTQFGKPVTLSCSQTLNHNVMYWYQQKSSQAPKLLFHYYDKDFNNEADTPDNFQSRRPNTSFCFLDIRSPGLGDTAMYLCAPSHGLAGGLETQYFGPGTRLLVL.

This clonotype was seen ten or more times. The rearrangement links TRBV12-3 or TRBV12-4 to TRBJ2-3, with 7 nucleotides matching TRBD1. The ends lost 5 bases at V and 14 bases at J; junction bases unmatched: 7. The CDR3 has 11 residues. The CDR3 loop reads CASSPPGQRYF. CDR3 bases: TGTGCCAGCAGTCCACCGGGACAGAGGTATTTT.

This clonotype has a handful of counts. The genes are TRBV12-3 or TRBV12-4 and TRBJ1-3; no clear D. This CDR3 region has 10 residues. V was shortened by 6 bases and J by 4 bases, with 1 base between the two germline ends. This CDR3 is CASRGNTIYF. The DNA of the CDR3 is TGTGCCAGCAGGGGAAACACCATATATTTT.

With regard to this clonotype: Mismatch with germline at one junction end may stem from a read error. The gene calls are TRBV7-9 and TRBJ2-7; the D gene could be TRBD1 or TRBD2 (6 bases each). The CDR3 has 12 amino acids. Germline CDR1 SEHNR, CDR2 FQNEAQ (reference sequence). Written as DNA, the CDR3 is TGTGCCAGCGGCCTAGGGGGGTACGGGCAGTACTTC. It encodes CASGLGGYGQYF.

Details on this clonotype: Just one base apart from a much larger clone, this may be a read error. The J gene is TRBJ2-3, the V gene TRBV11-2; D may be TRBD1 or TRBD2 (5 bases each). This CDR3 spans 16 amino acids. Deletions cut 5 bases from V and 4 bases from J, with 19 bases between. Per the germline V gene, CDR1 is SGHAT and CDR2 is FQNNGV. In DNA form, the CDR3 reads TGTGCCAGCAGCCCACTTATGGGGGAGCGCTCAGATACGCAGTATTTT. This codes for CASSPLMGERSDTQYF.

This clonotype was observed a handful of times. The V call is TRBV20-1, the J call TRBJ2-7; weak D call: TRBD1 (6 bases). V was trimmed by 7 bases and J by 2 bases, leaving 12 bases between them. CDR3 length: 12 amino acids. Germline-derived CDR1 and CDR2 are DFQATT and SNEGSKA (reference sequence). CDR3 loop: CSGLGATYEQYF. Here the CDR3 DNA reads TGCAGTGGGCTGGGGGCCACCTACGAGCAGTACTTC.

Details on this clonotype: A junction boundary mismatches the germline segment, possibly from a read error. The genes are TRBV11-2 and TRBJ2-1; 7 bases are a match to TRBD2. Germline CDR1 SGHAT, CDR2 FQNNGV. This CDR3 has 16 amino acids. The DNA of the CDR3 is TGTGCCAGCAGCTTAGGATGGGGGGGAACCTACAATGAGCAATTATTC. It encodes CASSLGWGGTYNEQLF.

As for this clonotype: Given a much more abundant clone one base away, this may be a read error. The chain is built from TRBV7-8 and TRBJ2-3; the match to TRBD1 covers 9 bases. Germline V gives CDR1 SGHVS, CDR2 FQNEAQ. The CDR3 length is 15 residues. CDR3 in DNA: TGTGCCAGCAGCTTAGTCACAGGGGGCTTAGATACGCAGTGTTTT. The encoded protein is CASSLVTGGLDTQCF.

This clonotype was seen ten or more times. This sequence joins TRBV4-3 and TRBJ1-5; no clear D gene. The V end lost 1 base, the J end lost 1 base, and 14 bases lay between the germline ends. The CDR3 totals 17 residues. The germline V gene has CDR1 LGHNA and CDR2 YSLEER. CDR3 DNA: TGCGCCAGCAGCCAAGTGTACGGGGTTGACAGCAATCAGCCCCAGCATTTT. Translation: CASSQVYGVDSNQPQHF.

Many counts were recorded for this clonotype. The V and J genes are TRBV28 and TRBJ2-5; TRBD1 might be the D (6 bases). The CDR3 has 14 residues. CDR1 is MDHEN and CDR2 is SYDVKM in the germline V gene. With 4 bases removed from V and 1 base from J, the gap between germline ends came to 10 bases. The CDR3, as DNA: TGTGCCAGCAGTTCAAACAGGGTCCAAGAGACCCAGTACTTC. Amino acid sequence: CASSSNRVQETQYF.

In this sample, this clonotype turned up a few times. The chain recombines TRBV19 with TRBJ1-2, with D unclear. The V gene's germline CDR1 is LNHDA and CDR2 SQIVND (reference sequence). V was clipped by 7 bases and J by 8 bases, with 11 bases between them. CDR3 size: 11 residues. CDR3 nucleotide sequence: TGTGCCAGTACGGATATGGGAGGCTACACCTTC. Translating gives CASTDMGGYTF.

The chain recombines TRBV13 with TRBJ1-1, with D uncertain. V lost 2 bases and J 6 bases, leaving 7 bases between the germline ends. CDR3 length: 12 amino acids. Germline V gene data show CDR1 as PRHDT and CDR2 as FYEKMQ (reference sequence). The CDR3 loop is CASSLSGAEAFF. For the CDR3, the DNA is TGTGCCAGCAGCTTAAGCGGAGCTGAAGCTTTCTTT.

The rearrangement uses TRBV28 and TRBJ2-1; TRBD1 might be the D (5 bases). The CDR3 spans 13 residues. The V gene lost 5 bases and the J gene lost 6 bases, with 11 bases spanning the gap. From germline, CDR1 is MDHEN and CDR2 SYDVKM. CDR3: CASSPSTVNEQFF. The CDR3 DNA reads TGTGCCAGCAGTCCGTCGACAGTCAATGAGCAGTTCTTC.

This clonotype was detected ten times or more. This chain links TRBV5-1 with TRBJ2-7, with D possibly TRBD2 on 6 matching bases. The CDR3 loop spans 15 amino acids. V lost 0 bases to trimming and J lost 6 bases, with 16 bases between them. Germline V CDR1 and CDR2: SGHRS, YFSETQ. The CDR3 DNA reads TGCGCCAGCAGCTTGGAGTCCAATGTGGGGGGCGAGCAGTACTTC. This codes for CASSLESNVGGEQYF.

The V gene is TRBV7-7, the J gene TRBJ2-1; D possibly matches TRBD1 or TRBD2 (5 bases each). Germline-derived CDR1 and CDR2 are SSHAT and FNYEAQ (reference sequence). The V end lost 5 bases, the J end lost 6 bases, and 14 bases lay between the germline ends. The CDR3 has 14 residues. The CDR3, as DNA: TGTGCCAGCAGCGTAGGGGACCAGGGCAATGAGCAGTTCTTC. Its translation: CASSVGDQGNEQFF.

This clonotype came up a few times. The chain employs TRBV19 and TRBJ1-1; perhaps TRBD1 as D (5 bases). The V gene lost 5 bases and the J gene lost 4 bases, with 11 bases spanning the gap. This CDR3 contains 13 residues. Germline V lookup: CDR1 LNHDA, CDR2 SQIVND (reference sequence). DNA of the CDR3: TGTGCCAGTAGTCAGGGAGTAGGCACTGAAGCTTTCTTT. Translated, it gives CASSQGVGTEAFF.

This clonotype appeared many times. V gene TRBV18 combines with J gene TRBJ2-3, with TRBD2 as a possible D gene (5 bases). V lost 3 bases to trimming and J lost 0 bases, with 10 bases between them. This CDR3 spans 15 amino acids. Germline CDR1 is KGHSH and CDR2 is LQKENI. The CDR3 reads CASSPSAASTDTQYF. As DNA, the CDR3 is TGTGCCAGCTCACCGTCAGCGGCTAGCACAGATACGCAGTATTTT.

This clonotype was counted a single time. V and J are TRBV20-1 and TRBJ2-7; TRBD1 matches 8 bases. CDR3 length: 13 amino acids. Per the germline V gene, CDR1 is DFQATT and CDR2 is SNEGSKA (reference sequence). The V and J ends lost 2 bases and 4 bases, in that order; junction bases with no gene match: 4. The CDR3 bases are TGCAGTGCTAGATCAGGGGGCGTGTACGAGCAGTACTTC. Residues: CSARSGGVYEQYF.

This clonotype was detected many times. V usage is TRBV24-1 and J usage is TRBJ2-3; D might be TRBD2 (6 bases). Looked up from germline, CDR1 is KGHDR and CDR2 is SFDVKD. The CDR3 runs to 17 residues. The germline V and J ends were trimmed by 12 bases and 2 bases, with 26 bases remaining between them. The CDR3 loop reads CAPILGLLNGDTDTQYF. The CDR3, as DNA: TGTGCCCCTATTTTGGGACTGCTAAACGGGGACACAGATACGCAGTATTTT.

The V gene is TRBV13, the J gene TRBJ2-1; 12 nucleotides match TRBD2. Germline CDR1 PRHDT, CDR2 FYEKMQ (reference sequence). This CDR3 has 17 residues. Trimming cost V 5 bases and J 3 bases; bases outside gene matches: 8. For the CDR3, the DNA is TGTGCCAGCAGCCCAACACTACTAGCGGGGGGCTACAATGAGCAGTTCTTC. Amino acids: CASSPTLLAGGYNEQFF.

The chain combines TRBV4-1 with TRBJ2-7, with 7 positions matching TRBD1. The CDR3 extends over 16 amino acids. Looked up from germline, CDR1 is MGHRA and CDR2 is YSYEKL. Trimming took 1 base from V and 3 from J; bases not matched to a gene: 9. The CDR3 here is CASSQALGQPDYEQYF. In DNA, the CDR3 is TGCGCCAGCAGCCAAGCGTTGGGACAGCCCGACTACGAGCAGTACTTC.

The chain combines TRBV27 with TRBJ2-7, with 10 bases lining up with TRBD1. The CDR3 consists of 16 residues. Looked up from germline, CDR1 is MNHEY and CDR2 is SMNVEV (reference sequence). Unmatched junction bases numbered 6, after V lost 3 bases and J lost 1 base. The CDR3 DNA is TGTGCCAGCAGTTTGACGGGACAGGGGACTTCCTACGAGCAGTACTTC. Translated, it gives CASSLTGQGTSYEQYF.

At least ten counts were recorded for this clonotype. The chain is built from TRBV6-6 and TRBJ1-2, with no clear D. The CDR3 has 15 amino acids. V lost 0 bases, J lost 8 bases, and 16 bases lay in between. Germline-derived CDR1 and CDR2 are MNHNY and SVGAGI (reference sequence). The CDR3 here is CASSYSSAEFRGYTF. CDR3 sequence (DNA): TGTGCCAGCAGTTACTCCAGCGCAGAATTTCGGGGCTACACCTTC.

The table lists this clonotype with a few counts. This chain joins TRBV30 and TRBJ2-5; 7 nucleotides match TRBD2. The CDR3 length is 15 residues. The V and J ends lost 1 base and 2 bases, in that order; junction bases with no gene match: 7. The germline CDR1 and CDR2 sequences are GTSNPN and SVGIG (reference sequence). The CDR3 loop reads CAWSDPTSEQETQYF. The CDR3 DNA sequence: TGTGCCTGGAGTGACCCCACTAGCGAGCAAGAGACCCAGTACTTC.

This clonotype has ten or more counts. The V call is TRBV20-1, the J call TRBJ2-3, with TRBD1 matching over 8 bases. V gave up 3 bases and J gave up 5 bases; unmatched junction bases: 10. The germline V gene has CDR1 DFQATT and CDR2 SNEGSKA (reference sequence). This CDR3 contains 15 residues. The chain's CDR3 is CSARIETGVRDTQYF. As DNA, the CDR3 is TGCAGTGCTAGGATTGAGACAGGGGTGAGAGATACGCAGTATTTT.